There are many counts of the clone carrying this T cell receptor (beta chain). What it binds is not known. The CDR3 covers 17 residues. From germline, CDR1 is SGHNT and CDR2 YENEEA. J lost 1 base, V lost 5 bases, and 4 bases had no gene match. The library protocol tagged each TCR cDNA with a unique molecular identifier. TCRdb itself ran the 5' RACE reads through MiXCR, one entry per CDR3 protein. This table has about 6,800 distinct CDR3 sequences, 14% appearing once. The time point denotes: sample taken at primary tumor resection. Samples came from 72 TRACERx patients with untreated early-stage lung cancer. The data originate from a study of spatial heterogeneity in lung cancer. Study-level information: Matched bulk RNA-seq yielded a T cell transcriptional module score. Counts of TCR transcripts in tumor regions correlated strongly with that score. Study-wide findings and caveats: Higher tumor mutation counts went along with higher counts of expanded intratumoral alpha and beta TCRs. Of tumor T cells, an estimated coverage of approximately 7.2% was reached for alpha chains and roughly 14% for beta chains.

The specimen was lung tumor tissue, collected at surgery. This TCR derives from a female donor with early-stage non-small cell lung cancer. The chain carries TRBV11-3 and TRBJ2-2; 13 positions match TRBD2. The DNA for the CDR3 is TGTGCCAGCAGCCTTCGGACTAGCGGGGGGAACACCGGGGAGCTGTTTTTT. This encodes CASSLRTSGGNTGELFF.